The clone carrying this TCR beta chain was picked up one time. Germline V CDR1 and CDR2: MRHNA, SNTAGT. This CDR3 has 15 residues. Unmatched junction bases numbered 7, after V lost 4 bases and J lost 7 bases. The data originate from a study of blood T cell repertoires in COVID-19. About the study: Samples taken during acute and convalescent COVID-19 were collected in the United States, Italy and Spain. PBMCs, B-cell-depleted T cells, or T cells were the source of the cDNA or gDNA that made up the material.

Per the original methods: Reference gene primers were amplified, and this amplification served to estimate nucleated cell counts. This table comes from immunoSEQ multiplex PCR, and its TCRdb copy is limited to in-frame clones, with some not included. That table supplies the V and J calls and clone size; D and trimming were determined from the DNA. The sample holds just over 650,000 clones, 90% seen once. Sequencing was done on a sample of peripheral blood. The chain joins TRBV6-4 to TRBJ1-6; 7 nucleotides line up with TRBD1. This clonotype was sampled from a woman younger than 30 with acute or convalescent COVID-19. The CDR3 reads CASSGLAQGNSPLHF. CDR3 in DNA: TGTGCCAGCAGTGGATTGGCACAGGGGAATTCACCCCTCCACTTT.